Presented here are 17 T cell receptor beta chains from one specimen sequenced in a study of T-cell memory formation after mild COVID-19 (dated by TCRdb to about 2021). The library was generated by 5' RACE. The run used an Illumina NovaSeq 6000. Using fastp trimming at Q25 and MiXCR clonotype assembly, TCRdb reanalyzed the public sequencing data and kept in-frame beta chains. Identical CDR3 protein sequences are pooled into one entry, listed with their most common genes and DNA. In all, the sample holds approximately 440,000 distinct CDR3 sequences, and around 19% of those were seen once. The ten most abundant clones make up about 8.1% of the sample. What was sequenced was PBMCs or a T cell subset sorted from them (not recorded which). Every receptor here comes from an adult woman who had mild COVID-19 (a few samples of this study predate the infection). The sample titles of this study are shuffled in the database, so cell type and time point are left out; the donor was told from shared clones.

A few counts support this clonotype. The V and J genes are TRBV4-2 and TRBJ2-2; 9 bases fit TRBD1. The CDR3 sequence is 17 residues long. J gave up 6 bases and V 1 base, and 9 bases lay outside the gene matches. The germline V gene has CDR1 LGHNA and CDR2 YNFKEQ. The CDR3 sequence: CASSQVVGDRDPGELFF. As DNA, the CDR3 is TGTGCCAGCAGCCAAGTCGTGGGGGACAGGGACCCCGGGGAGCTGTTTTTT.

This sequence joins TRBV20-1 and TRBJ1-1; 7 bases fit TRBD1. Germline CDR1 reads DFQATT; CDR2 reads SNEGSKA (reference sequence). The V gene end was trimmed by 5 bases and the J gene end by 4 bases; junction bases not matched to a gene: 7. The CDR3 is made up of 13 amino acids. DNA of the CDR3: TGCAGTGCTTACAGGGGATTAGGCACTGAAGCTTTCTTT. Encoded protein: CSAYRGLGTEAFF.

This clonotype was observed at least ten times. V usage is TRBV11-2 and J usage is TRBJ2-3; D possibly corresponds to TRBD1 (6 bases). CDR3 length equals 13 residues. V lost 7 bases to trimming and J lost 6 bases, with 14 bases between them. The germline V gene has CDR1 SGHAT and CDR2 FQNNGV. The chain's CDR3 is CASNNKGVDTQYF. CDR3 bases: TGTGCCAGCAACAATAAGGGGGTTGATACGCAGTATTTT.

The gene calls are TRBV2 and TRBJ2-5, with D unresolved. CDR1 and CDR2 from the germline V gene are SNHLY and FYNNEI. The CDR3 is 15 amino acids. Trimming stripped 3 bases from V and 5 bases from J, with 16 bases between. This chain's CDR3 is CASSDVFGSGETQYF. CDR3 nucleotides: TGTGCCAGCAGTGATGTTTTTGGATCTGGGGAGACCCAGTACTTC. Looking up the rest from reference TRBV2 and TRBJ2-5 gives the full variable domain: EPEVTQTPSHQVTQMGQEVILRCVPISNHLYFYWYRQILGQKVEFLVSFYNNEISEKSEIFDDQFSVERPDGSNFTLKIRSTKLEDSAMYFCASSDVFGSGETQYFGPGTRLLVL.

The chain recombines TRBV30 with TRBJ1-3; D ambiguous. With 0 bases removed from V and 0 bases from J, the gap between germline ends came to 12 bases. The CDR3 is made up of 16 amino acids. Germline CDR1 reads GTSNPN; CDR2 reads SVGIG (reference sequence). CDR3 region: CAWSVRPSYSGNTIYF. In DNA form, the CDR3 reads TGTGCCTGGAGTGTTAGACCGTCATACTCTGGAAACACCATATATTTT.

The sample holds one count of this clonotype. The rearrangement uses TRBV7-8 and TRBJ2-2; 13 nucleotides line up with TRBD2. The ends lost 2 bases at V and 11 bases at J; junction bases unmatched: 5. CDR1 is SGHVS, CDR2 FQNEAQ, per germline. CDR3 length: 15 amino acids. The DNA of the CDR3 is TGTGCCAGCAGCTTACCGGGACTAGCGGGGCGAGAGCTGTTTTTT. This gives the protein CASSLPGLAGRELFF. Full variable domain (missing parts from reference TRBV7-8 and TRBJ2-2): GAGVSQSPRYKVAKRGQDVALRCDPISGHVSLFWYQQALGQGPEFLTYFQNEAQLDKSGLPSDRFFAERPEGSVSTLKIQRTQQEDSAVYLCASSLPGLAGRELFFGEGSRLTVL.

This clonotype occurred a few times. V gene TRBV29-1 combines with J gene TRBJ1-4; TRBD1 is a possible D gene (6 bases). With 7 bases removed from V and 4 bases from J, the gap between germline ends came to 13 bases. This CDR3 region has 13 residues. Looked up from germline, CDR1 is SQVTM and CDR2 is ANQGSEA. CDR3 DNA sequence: TGCAGCGCCAGGGACACTCGTAATGAAAAACTGTTTTTT. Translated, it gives CSARDTRNEKLFF.

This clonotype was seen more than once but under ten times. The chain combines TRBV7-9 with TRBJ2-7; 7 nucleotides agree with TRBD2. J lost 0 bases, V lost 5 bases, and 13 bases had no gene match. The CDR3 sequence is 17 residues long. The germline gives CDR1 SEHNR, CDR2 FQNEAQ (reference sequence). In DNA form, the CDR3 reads TGTGCCAGCAGCCCTACCGAGGCTAGCGGAAGCTCCTACGAGCAGTACTTC. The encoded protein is CASSPTEASGSSYEQYF.

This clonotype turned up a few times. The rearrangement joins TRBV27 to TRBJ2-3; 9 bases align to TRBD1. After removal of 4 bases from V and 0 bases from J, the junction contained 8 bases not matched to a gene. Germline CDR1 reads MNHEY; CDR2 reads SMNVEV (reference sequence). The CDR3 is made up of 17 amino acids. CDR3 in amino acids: CASSWGNRGRSTDTQYF. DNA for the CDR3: TGTGCCAGCAGTTGGGGAAACAGGGGGCGGAGCACAGATACGCAGTATTTT.

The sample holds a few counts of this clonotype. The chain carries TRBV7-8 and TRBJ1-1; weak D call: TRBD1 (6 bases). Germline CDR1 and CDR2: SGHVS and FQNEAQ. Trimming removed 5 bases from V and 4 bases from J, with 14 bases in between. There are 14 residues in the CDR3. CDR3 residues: CASSRTPGATEAFF. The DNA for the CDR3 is TGTGCCAGCAGCCGTACCCCGGGGGCCACTGAAGCTTTCTTT.

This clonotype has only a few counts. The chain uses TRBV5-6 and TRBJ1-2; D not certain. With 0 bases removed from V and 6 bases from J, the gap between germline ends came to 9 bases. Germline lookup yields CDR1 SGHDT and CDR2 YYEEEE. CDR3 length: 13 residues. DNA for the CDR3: TGTGCCAGCAGCTTGGGCTTCACGGATGGCTACACCTTC. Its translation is CASSLGFTDGYTF.

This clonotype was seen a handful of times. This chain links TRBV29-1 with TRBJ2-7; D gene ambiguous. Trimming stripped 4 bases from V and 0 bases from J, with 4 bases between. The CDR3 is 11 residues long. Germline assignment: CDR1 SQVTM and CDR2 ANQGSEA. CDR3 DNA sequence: TGCAGCGTTGCGATCTCCTACGAGCAGTACTTC. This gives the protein CSVAISYEQYF.

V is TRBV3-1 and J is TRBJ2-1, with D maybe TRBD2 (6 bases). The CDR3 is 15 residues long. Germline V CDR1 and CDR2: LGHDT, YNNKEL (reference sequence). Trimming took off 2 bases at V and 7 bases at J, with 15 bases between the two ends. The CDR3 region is CASSQTGGAGNEQFF. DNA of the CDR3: TGTGCCAGCAGCCAAACCGGCGGGGCGGGGAATGAGCAGTTCTTC.

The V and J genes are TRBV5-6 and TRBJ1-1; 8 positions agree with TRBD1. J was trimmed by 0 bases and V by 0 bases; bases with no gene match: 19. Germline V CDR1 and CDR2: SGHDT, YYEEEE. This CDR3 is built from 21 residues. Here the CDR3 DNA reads TGTGCCAGCAGCTTGGACAGGACAGGGACTCATTGGGAGGGGATGAACACTGAAGCTTTCTTT. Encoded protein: CASSLDRTGTHWEGMNTEAFF.

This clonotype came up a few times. CDR3 amino acids: CATSTSGGYTEAFF. The CDR3 coding sequence is TGTGCCACCAGCACCTCGGGGGGATACACTGAAGCTTTCTTT. This chain joins TRBV15 and TRBJ1-1; perhaps TRBD1 as D (5 bases). The germline gives CDR1 LNHNV, CDR2 YYDKDF (reference sequence). The ends were cut back, 4 bases at V and 3 bases at J, with 12 bases in the middle. The length of the CDR3 is 14 residues.

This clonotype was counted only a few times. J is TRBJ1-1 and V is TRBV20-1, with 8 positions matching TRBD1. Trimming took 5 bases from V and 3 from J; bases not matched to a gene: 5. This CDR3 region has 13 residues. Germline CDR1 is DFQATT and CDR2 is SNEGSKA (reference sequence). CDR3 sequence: CSAQGAVDTEAFF. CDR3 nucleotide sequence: TGCAGTGCTCAGGGGGCAGTGGACACTGAAGCTTTCTTT.

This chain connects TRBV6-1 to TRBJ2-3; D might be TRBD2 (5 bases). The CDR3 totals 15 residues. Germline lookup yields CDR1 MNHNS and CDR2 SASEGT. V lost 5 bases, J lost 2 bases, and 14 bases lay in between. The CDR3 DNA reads TGTGCCAGCAGTTCCGGACTGTTCGCCACAGATACGCAGTATTTT. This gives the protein CASSSGLFATDTQYF.